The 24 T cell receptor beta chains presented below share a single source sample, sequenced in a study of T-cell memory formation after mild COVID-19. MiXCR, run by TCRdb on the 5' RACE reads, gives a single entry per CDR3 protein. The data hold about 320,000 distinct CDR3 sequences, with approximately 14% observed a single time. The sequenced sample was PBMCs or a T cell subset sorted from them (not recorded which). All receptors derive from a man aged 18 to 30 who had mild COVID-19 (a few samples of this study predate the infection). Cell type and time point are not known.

CDR3 sequence (DNA): TGTGCCAGCAGCTTCACAGGGGAAGGCACAGATACGCAGTATTTT. Amino acid sequence: CASSFTGEGTDTQYF. The genes are TRBV7-3 and TRBJ2-3, with 7 bases aligning to TRBD1. Germline-derived CDR1 and CDR2 are SGHTA and FQGTGA. V was pared by 3 bases and J by 1 base, with 4 bases of the junction left unmatched. The CDR3 contains 15 residues.

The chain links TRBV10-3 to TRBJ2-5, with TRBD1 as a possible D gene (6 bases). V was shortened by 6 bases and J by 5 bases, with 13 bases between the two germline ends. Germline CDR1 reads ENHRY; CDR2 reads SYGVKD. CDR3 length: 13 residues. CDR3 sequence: CAISIGGWETQYF. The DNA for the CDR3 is TGTGCCATCAGCATAGGGGGATGGGAGACCCAGTACTTC.

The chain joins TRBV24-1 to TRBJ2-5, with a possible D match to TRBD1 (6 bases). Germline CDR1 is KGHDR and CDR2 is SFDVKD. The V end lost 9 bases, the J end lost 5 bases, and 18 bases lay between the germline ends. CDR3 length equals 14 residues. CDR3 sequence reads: CATEDRLSGETQYF. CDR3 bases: TGTGCCACCGAAGACAGGTTATCGGGGGAGACCCAGTACTTC.

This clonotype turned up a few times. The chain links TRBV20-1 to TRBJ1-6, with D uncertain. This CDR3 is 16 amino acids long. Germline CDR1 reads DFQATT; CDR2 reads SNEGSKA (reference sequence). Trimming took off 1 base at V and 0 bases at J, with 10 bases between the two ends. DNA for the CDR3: TGCAGTGCTAGAGTCCGAAGAAGCTCCTATAATTCACCCCTCCACTTT. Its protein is CSARVRRSSYNSPLHF.

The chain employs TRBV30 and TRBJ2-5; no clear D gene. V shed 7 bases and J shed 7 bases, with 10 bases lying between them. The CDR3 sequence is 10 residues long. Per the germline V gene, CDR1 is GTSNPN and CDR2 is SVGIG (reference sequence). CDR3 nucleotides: TGTGCCTTGAATTTGGGGACCCAGTACTTC. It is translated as CALNLGTQYF.

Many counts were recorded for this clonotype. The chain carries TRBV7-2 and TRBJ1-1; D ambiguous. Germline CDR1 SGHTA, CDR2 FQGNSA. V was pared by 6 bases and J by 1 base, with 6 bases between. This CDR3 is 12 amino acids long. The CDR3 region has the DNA TGTGCCAGCAGAGCCTGGAACACTGAAGCTTTCTTT. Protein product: CASRAWNTEAFF.

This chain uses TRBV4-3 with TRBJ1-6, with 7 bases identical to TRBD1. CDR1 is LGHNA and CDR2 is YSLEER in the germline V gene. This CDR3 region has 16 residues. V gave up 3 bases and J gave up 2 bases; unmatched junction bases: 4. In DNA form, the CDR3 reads TGCGCCAGCAGCCAGAGGGACAGAGCCTATAATTCACCCCTCCACTTT. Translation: CASSQRDRAYNSPLHF.

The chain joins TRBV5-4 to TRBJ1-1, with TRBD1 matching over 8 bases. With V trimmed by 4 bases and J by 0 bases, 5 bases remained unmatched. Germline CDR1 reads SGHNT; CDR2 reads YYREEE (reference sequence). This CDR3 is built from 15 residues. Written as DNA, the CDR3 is TGTGCCAGCAGCCACCAGACAGGGGTGAACACTGAAGCTTTCTTT. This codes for CASSHQTGVNTEAFF.

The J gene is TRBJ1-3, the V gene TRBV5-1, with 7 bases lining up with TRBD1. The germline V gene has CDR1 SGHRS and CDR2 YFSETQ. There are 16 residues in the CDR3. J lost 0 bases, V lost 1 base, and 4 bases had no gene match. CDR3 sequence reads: CASSLTGETSGNTIYF. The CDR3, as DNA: TGCGCCAGCAGCTTGACAGGGGAGACCTCTGGAAACACCATATATTTT.

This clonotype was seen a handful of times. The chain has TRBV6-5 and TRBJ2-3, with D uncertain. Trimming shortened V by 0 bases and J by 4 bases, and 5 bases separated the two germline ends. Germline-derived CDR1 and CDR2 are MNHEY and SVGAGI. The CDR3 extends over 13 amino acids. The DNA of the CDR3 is TGTGCCAGCAGTTACTCGGGGTCAGATACGCAGTATTTT. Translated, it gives CASSYSGSDTQYF.

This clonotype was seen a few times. CDR3 coding DNA: TGCGCCAGCAGCCAATCCCGGGGACTAGCGGGGTATGACACGCAGTATTTT. This translates into CASSQSRGLAGYDTQYF. V usage is TRBV4-3 and J usage is TRBJ2-3; 13 positions agree with TRBD2. V lost 2 bases and J lost 9; bases outside the gene matches: 11. The CDR3 totals 17 residues. Germline lookup yields CDR1 LGHNA and CDR2 YSLEER.

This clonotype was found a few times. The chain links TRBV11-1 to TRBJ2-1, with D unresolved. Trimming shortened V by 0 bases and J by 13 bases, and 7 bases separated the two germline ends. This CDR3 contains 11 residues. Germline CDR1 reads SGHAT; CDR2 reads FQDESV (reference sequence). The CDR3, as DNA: TGTGCCAGCAGCTTAGCGGGAATTCAGTTCTTC. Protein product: CASSLAGIQFF.

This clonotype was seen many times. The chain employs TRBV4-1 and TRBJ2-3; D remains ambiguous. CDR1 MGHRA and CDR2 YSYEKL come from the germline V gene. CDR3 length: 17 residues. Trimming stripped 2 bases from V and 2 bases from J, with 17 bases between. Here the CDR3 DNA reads TGCGCCAGCAGCCAAAATTCCCTTAGCCCGGCCACAGATACGCAGTATTTT. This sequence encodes CASSQNSLSPATDTQYF.

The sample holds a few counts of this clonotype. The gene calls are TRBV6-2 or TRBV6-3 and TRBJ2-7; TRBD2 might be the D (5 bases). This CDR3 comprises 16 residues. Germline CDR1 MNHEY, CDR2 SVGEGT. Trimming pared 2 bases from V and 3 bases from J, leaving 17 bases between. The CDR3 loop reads CASSYGLDWSRYEQYV. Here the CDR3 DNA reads TGTGCCAGCAGTTACGGACTGGATTGGTCACGCTACGAGCAGTACGTC.

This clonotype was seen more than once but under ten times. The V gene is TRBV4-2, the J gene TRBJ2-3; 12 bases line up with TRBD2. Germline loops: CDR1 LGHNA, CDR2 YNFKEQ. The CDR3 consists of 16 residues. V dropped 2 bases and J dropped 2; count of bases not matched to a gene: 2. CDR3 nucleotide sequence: TGTGCCAGCAGCCAAACTAGCGGGGGGATCACAGATACGCAGTATTTT. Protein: CASSQTSGGITDTQYF.

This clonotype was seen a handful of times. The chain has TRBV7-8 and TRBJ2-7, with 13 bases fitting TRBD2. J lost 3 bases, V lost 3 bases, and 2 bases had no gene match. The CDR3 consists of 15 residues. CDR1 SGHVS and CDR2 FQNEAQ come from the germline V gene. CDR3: CASSLGLAGNYEQYF. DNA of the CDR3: TGTGCCAGCAGCTTGGGACTAGCGGGAAACTACGAGCAGTACTTC.

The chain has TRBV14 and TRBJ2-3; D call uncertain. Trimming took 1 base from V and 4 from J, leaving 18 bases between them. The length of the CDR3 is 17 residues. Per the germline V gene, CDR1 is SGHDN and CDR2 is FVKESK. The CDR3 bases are TGTGCCAGCAGCCAAGGGTTCCAAATAACCCTCCCAGATACGCAGTATTTT. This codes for CASSQGFQITLPDTQYF.

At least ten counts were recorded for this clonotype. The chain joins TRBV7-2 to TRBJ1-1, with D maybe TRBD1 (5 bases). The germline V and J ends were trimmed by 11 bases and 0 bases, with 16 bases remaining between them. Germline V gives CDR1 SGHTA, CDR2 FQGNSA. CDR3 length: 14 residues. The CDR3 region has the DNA TGTGCCGGCGCCCGATACAGGCTGAACACTGAAGCTTTCTTT. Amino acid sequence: CAGARYRLNTEAFF.

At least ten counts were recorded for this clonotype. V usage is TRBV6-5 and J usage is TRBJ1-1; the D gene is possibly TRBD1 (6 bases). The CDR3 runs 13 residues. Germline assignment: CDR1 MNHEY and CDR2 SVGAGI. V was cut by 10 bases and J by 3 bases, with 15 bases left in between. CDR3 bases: TGTGCCACCGCGAAGGGGGTTTACACTGAAGCTTTCTTT. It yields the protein CATAKGVYTEAFF.

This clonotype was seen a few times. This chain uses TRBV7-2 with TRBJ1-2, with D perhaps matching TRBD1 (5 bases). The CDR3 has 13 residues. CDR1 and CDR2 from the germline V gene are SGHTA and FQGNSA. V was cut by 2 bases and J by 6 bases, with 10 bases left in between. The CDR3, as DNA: TGTGCCAGCAGCTTAAACCCAGGGAATGGCTACACCTTC. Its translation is CASSLNPGNGYTF.

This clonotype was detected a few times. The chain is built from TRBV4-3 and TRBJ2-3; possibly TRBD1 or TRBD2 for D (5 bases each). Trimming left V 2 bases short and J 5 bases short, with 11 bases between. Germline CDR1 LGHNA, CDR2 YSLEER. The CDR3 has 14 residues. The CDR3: CASSQQERGDTQYF. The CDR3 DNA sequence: TGCGCCAGCAGCCAACAGGAGAGGGGAGATACGCAGTATTTT.

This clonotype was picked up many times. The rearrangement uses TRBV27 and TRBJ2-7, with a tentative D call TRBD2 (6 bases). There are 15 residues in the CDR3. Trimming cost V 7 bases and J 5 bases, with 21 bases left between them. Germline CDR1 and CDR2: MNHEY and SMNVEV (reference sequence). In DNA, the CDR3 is TGTGCCAGCATATTTCCGGAGGGCGAGACGCACGAGCAGTACTTC. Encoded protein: CASIFPEGETHEQYF.

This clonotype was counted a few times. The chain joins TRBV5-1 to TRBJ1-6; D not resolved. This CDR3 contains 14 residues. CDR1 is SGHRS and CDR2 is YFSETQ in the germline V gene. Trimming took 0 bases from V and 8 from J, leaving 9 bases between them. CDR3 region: CASSLGQEDSPLHF. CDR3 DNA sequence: TGCGCCAGCAGCTTGGGGCAGGAGGATTCACCCCTCCACTTT.

DNA of the CDR3: TGTGCCAGCACCCCCGGGGGGGGGCCCTACCAAGAGACCCAGTACTTC. This gives the protein CASTPGGGPYQETQYF. V is TRBV7-2 and J is TRBJ2-5; TRBD2 agrees at 8 bases. In germline, CDR1 is SGHTA, CDR2 FQGNSA. V was pared by 7 bases and J by 0 bases, with 10 bases of the junction left unmatched. The CDR3 length is 16 residues. Full variable domain (missing parts from reference TRBV7-2 and TRBJ2-5): GAGVSQSPSNKVTEKGKDVELRCDPISGHTALYWYRQSLGQGLEFLIYFQGNSAPDKSGLPSDRFSAERTGGSVSTLTIQRTQQEDSAVYLCASTPGGGPYQETQYFGPGTRLLVL.